This T cell receptor (beta chain) was recovered during a study of regulatory T cells in long-lasting Graves disease. Trimming shortened V by 5 bases and J by 4 bases, and 11 bases separated the two germline ends. The CDR3 is made up of 13 amino acids. Per germline, CDR1 MNHNS and CDR2 SASEGT. Time point given: persistent/refractory GD, antithyroid drugs over 5 years with positive TRAb. RNA isolated from PBMCs was used to make the TCR library. Those enrolled as patients came out of an endocrinology department in Xi'an, China. CDR3 regions were amplified by Arm-PCR using iRepertoire HTBI primers to build TCR beta libraries. TCRdb reprocessed the multiplex PCR reads with MiXCR, giving one entry per CDR3 protein. The data hold 500,000 to 800,000 distinct CDR3 sequences, with about 30% observed a single time.

This chain connects TRBV6-1 to TRBJ1-2, with D possibly being TRBD1 (5 bases). The sequence derives from a female donor with Graves disease. The sequencing used peripheral blood mononuclear cells (PBMCs), collected when the disease was refractory, from a patient treated with antithyroid drugs. CDR3 loop: CASSHRDGYGYTF. For the CDR3, the DNA is TGTGCCAGCAGTCACCGGGACGGCTATGGCTACACCTTC.